The sequence of this T cell receptor (beta chain) was determined in a study of Ad26.COV2.S vaccination and SARS-CoV-2 variants. Study-level background: COV1001, an Ad26.COV2.S trial, supplied this vaccine-arm donor.

Concerning this clone itself: Its antigen is as yet unknown.

Study results and caveats: Vaccinated and placebo-treated recipients had similar non-spike TCR breadth. The TCR breadth and depth analyses may have understated or missed part of the total T cell responses.

Treatment in this sample: around 19 received Ad26.COV2.S at low or high dose, single or two shots; roughly 5 received placebo; per-sample allocation not given. Material that was analyzed had been drawn on day 63 after the first vaccine or placebo injection. Only in-frame clones appear in the TCRdb table, and some are missing; sequencing was by immunoSEQ multiplex PCR. Of about 680,000 clones in the sample, roughly 90% were seen once. V dropped 4 bases and J dropped 0 bases, with 4 bases sitting between them. The CDR3 is 13 amino acids. CDR1 is SGHTA, CDR2 FQGNSA, per germline. The source material was peripheral blood, sampled in a trial of Ad26.COV2.S vaccine versus placebo. The V call is TRBV7-2, the J call TRBJ1-3; no firm D call. This TCR derives from a person between 18 and 65 years old who received the Ad26.COV2.S COVID-19 vaccine or a placebo. The CDR3 region is CASSSASGNTIYF. The CDR3 nucleotides are TGTGCCAGCAGCTCCGCCTCTGGAAACACCATATATTTT.